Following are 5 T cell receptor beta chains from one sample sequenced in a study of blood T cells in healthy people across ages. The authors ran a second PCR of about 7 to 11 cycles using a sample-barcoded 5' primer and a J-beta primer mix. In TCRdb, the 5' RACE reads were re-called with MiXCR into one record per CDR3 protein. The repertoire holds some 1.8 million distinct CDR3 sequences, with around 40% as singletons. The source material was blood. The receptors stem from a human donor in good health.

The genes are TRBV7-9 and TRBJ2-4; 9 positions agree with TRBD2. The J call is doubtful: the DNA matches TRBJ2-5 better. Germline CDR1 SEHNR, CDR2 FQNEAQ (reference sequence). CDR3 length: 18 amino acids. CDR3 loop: CASSFRLIAGAYQETQYF. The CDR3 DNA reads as TGTGCCAGCAGCTTTCGTCTAATAGCGGGGGCCTATCAAGAGACCCAGTACTTC.

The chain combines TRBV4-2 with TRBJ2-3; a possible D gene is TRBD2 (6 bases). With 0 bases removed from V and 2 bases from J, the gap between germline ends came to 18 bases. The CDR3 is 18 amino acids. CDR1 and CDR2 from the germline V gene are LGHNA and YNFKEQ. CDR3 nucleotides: TGTGCCAGCAGCCAAGATATGACGGCGGGGCCTTCCACAGATACGCAGTATTTT. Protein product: CASSQDMTAGPSTDTQYF.

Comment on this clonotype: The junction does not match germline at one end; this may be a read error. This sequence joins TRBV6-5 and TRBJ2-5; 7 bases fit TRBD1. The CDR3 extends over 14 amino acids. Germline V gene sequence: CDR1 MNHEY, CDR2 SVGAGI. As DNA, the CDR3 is TGTGCCAGCAGTGTCAACAGGGGACAAGAGACCCAGGACTTC. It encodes CASSVNRGQETQDF.

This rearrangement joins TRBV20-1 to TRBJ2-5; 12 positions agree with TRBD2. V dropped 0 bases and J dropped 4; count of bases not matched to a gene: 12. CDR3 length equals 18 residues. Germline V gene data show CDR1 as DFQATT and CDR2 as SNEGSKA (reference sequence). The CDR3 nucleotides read TGCAGTGCTAGAGATGCGGCTAGCGGGGGGGGCGGTGGAGAGACCCAGTACTTC. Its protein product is CSARDAASGGGGGETQYF.

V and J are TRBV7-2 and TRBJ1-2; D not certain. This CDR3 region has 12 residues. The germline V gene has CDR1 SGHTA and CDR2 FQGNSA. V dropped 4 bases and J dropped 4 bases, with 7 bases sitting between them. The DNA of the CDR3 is TGTGCCAGCAGCTCCGTGTTCTATGGCTACACCTTC. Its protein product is CASSSVFYGYTF.